This T cell receptor (beta chain) emerged from a study of shared clonotypes between healthy human individuals. Looking at the study overall: Each donor had three CD4 naive, three CD4 memory, two CD8 naive and one CD8 memory plate. Broader study findings: Generation probabilities were higher for clonotypes shared across all four sorted-subset donors than for unshared ones.

There are 14 residues in the CDR3. CDR1 is ENHRY and CDR2 is SYGVKD in the germline V gene. The germline V and J ends were trimmed by 4 bases and 4 bases, with 13 bases remaining between them. Execution of the assay was at deep level. Method: immunoSEQ multiplex PCR; TCRdb's copy keeps in-frame clones and lacks some. Here the sample spans about 2 million clones, about 95% being singletons. As defined, naive CD8 cells were CD45RO-negative and positively selected for CCR7, with terminally differentiated effector memory CD45RA+ cells excluded. Donors comprised healthy HIV-negative adults lacking recent acute infections or vaccinations. Of note for this clone: Its matching antigen is unknown.

The chain is built from TRBV10-3 and TRBJ1-2, with D perhaps TRBD1 (6 bases). This clonotype was obtained from a young man in good health. Specimen: naive CD8+ T cells sorted from blood. DNA for the CDR3: TGTGCCATCAGTGGAACAGGGATGAGCTATGGCTACACCTTC. Protein sequence: CAISGTGMSYGYTF.